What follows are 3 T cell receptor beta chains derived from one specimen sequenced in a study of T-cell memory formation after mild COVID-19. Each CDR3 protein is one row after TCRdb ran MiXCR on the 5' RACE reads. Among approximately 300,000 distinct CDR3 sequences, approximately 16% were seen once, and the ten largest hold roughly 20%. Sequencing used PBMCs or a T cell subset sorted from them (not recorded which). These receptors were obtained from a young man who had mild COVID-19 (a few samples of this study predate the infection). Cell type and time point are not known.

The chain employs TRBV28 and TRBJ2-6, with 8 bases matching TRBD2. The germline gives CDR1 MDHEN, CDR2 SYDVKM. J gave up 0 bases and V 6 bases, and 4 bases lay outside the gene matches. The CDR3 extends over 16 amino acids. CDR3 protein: CASSGGDSSGANVLTF. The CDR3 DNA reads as TGTGCCAGCAGCGGGGGGGACTCCTCTGGGGCCAACGTCCTGACTTTC.

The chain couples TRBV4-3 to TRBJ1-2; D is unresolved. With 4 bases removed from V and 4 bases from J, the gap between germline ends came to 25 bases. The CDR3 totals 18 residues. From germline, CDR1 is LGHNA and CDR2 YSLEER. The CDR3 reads CASSLLTPKGTGGYGYTF. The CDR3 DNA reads TGCGCCAGCAGCCTCCTCACCCCTAAGGGAACCGGTGGCTATGGCTACACCTTC.

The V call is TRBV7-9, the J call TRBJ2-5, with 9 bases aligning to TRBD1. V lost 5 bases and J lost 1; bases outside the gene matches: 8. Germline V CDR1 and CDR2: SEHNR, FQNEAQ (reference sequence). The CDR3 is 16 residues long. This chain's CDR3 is CASSGRDRDTQETQYF. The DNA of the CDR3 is TGTGCCAGCAGCGGCCGGGACAGGGACACCCAAGAGACCCAGTACTTC. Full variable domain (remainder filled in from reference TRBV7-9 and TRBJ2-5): DTGVSQNPRHKITKRGQNVTFRCDPISEHNRLYWYRQTLGQGPEFLTYFQNEAQLEKSRLLSDRFSAERPKGSFSTLEIQRTEQGDSAMYLCASSGRDRDTQETQYFGPGTRLLVL.